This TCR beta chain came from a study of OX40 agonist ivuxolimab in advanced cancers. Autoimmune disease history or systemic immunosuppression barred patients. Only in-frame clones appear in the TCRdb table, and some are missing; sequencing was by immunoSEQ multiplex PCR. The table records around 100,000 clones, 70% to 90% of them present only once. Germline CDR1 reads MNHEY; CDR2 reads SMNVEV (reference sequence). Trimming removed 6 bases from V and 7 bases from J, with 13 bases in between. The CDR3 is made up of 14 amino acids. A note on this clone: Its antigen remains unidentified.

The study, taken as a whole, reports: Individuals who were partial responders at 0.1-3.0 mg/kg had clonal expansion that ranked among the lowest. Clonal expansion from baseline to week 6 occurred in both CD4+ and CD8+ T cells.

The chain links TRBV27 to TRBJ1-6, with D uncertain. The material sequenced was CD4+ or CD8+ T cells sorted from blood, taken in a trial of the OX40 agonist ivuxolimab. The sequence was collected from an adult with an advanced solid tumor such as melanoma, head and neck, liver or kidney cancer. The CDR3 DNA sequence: TGTGCCAGCAGGAGGCTCGGCGGGAATTCACCCCTCCACTTT. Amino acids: CASRRLGGNSPLHF.